Shown below are 22 T cell receptor beta chains from a single sample sequenced in a study of beta chain features in type 1 diabetes. For these receptors, no antigen is known. All of the isolated RNA was reverse transcribed, so expressed TCRB transcripts were sequenced. Clones were sequenced by immunoSEQ multiplex PCR, and TCRdb holds only the in-frame ones, with some missing. The sample lists about 260,000 clones, roughly 22% occurring once. Study-level results: For Type 1 diabetes patients, all four CD4+ subsets carried TCRB CDR3s that were moderately but significantly shorter.

Sequences were obtained from naive CD4+ T cells from blood. These receptors were obtained from a woman between 40 and 50 years old with type 1 diabetes.

V usage is TRBV18 and J usage is TRBJ2-7; 7 nucleotides match TRBD1. Germline V gene sequence: CDR1 KGHSH, CDR2 LQKENI. This CDR3 is 15 amino acids long. The V segment lost 3 bases and the J segment 2 bases; nucleotides outside the gene matches: 7. This CDR3 reads CASSPPAGGPYEQYF. CDR3 in DNA: TGTGCCAGCTCACCGCCGGCAGGGGGTCCCTACGAGCAGTACTTC.

About this clone: In the same sample, other DNA sequences code for this CDR3. The CDR3 protein is CASSVAADTQYF. In DNA form, the CDR3 reads TGTGCCAGCTCCGTTGCGGCAGATACGCAGTATTTT. The chain recombines TRBV9 with TRBJ2-3; D gene uncertain. Trimming took 7 bases from V and 4 from J, leaving 10 bases between them. Germline V gene lookup returns CDR1 SGDLS and CDR2 YYNGEE. The CDR3 sequence is 12 residues long. Full variable domain (rest looked up from reference TRBV9 and TRBJ2-3): DSGVTQTPKHLITATGQRVTLRCSPRSGDLSVYWYQQSLDQGLQFLIQYYNGEERAKGNILERFSAQQFPDLHSELNLSSLELGDSALYFCASSVAADTQYFGPGTRLTVL.

The CDR3 DNA reads as TGTGCCAGCAGCTTAACACTAGGGCCGGGGAGGAACTATGGCTACACCTTC. It translates to CASSLTLGPGRNYGYTF. The V call is TRBV7-2, the J call TRBJ1-2; D is unresolved. There are 17 residues in the CDR3. Germline V gene sequence: CDR1 SGHTA, CDR2 FQGNSA. V lost 2 bases, J lost 2 bases, and 18 bases lay in between.

The rearrangement uses TRBV15 and TRBJ2-4; 9 positions agree with TRBD2. The length of the CDR3 is 19 residues. Trimming at V came to 0 bases and at J to 1 base, leaving 10 bases not matched to a gene. CDR1 LNHNV and CDR2 YYDKDF come from the germline V gene (reference sequence). In nucleotides, the CDR3 is TGTGCCACCAGCAGAGATCCCTTCGGACTAGCGAAGGCCAAAAACATTCAGTACTTC. The encoded protein is CATSRDPFGLAKAKNIQYF.

This clone was recorded a few times. V and J are TRBV6-5 and TRBJ2-1, with D possibly matching TRBD2 (5 bases). From germline, CDR1 is MNHEY and CDR2 SVGAGI. Trimming left V 2 bases short and J 1 base short, with 9 bases between. The CDR3 length is 15 residues. CDR3 in amino acids: CASSYEGASYNEQFF. The CDR3 DNA reads as TGTGCCAGCAGTTACGAGGGAGCGTCCTACAATGAGCAGTTCTTC.

The chain employs TRBV7-8 and TRBJ2-1; TRBD2 matches 11 bases. CDR3 length: 18 residues. After removal of 2 bases from V and 0 bases from J, the junction contained 6 bases not matched to a gene. Germline values: CDR1 SGHVS, CDR2 FQNEAQ. DNA of the CDR3: TGTGCCAGCAGCTTAAAGACTAGCGGGGAGGTCTCCTACAATGAGCAGTTCTTC. Residues: CASSLKTSGEVSYNEQFF.

This clone was picked up a small number of times. The chain joins TRBV29-1 to TRBJ1-4, with no clear D. This CDR3 has 13 residues. Trimming removed 6 bases from V and 3 bases from J, with 11 bases in between. Germline lookup yields CDR1 SQVTM and CDR2 ANQGSEA. CDR3 sequence: CSVATVANEKLFF. The CDR3 coding sequence is TGCAGCGTAGCTACGGTAGCTAATGAAAAACTGTTTTTT.

The V and J genes are TRBV6-5 and TRBJ2-7; TRBD1 matches 8 bases. Trimming took 6 bases from V and 0 from J; bases not matched to a gene: 7. The CDR3 is 15 residues long. Germline CDR1 and CDR2: MNHEY and SVGAGI. CDR3 residues: CASSRGQGRSYEQYF. Here the CDR3 DNA reads TGTGCCAGCAGCCGAGGACAGGGCCGCTCCTACGAGCAGTACTTC.

The chain is built from TRBV9 and TRBJ2-5, with TRBD1 matching 10 bases. Germline CDR1 is SGDLS and CDR2 is YYNGEE. J gave up 1 base and V 0 bases, and 9 bases lay outside the gene matches. The CDR3 runs 18 residues. Here the CDR3 DNA reads TGTGCCAGCAGCGTAGAAATTGACAGGGGGCTCGTCCAAGAGACCCAGTACTTC. It is translated as CASSVEIDRGLVQETQYF. The full variable domain, with the rest looked up from reference TRBV9 and TRBJ2-5, is DSGVTQTPKHLITATGQRVTLRCSPRSGDLSVYWYQQSLDQGLQFLIQYYNGEERAKGNILERFSAQQFPDLHSELNLSSLELGDSALYFCASSVEIDRGLVQETQYFGPGTRLLVL.

Only a few counts were recorded for this clone. V usage is TRBV30 and J usage is TRBJ1-5; 8 nucleotides line up with TRBD1. From germline, CDR1 is GTSNPN and CDR2 SVGIG (reference sequence). This CDR3 contains 16 residues. V was pared by 3 bases and J by 2 bases, with 9 bases of the junction left unmatched. In nucleotides, the CDR3 is TGTGCCTGGAGGAAGACAGGGGAAAGCGGCAATCAGCCCCAGCATTTT. Protein product: CAWRKTGESGNQPQHF.

V and J are TRBV9 and TRBJ1-2, with a tentative D call TRBD1 (6 bases). V was clipped by 4 bases and J by 8 bases, with 15 bases between them. There are 13 residues in the CDR3. Germline assignment: CDR1 SGDLS and CDR2 YYNGEE. DNA of the CDR3: TGTGCCAGCAGCCCCCGGGACATGGCGGGCTACACCTTC. This encodes CASSPRDMAGYTF. The complete variable domain, with remaining parts taken from reference TRBV9 and TRBJ1-2, reads DSGVTQTPKHLITATGQRVTLRCSPRSGDLSVYWYQQSLDQGLQFLIQYYNGEERAKGNILERFSAQQFPDLHSELNLSSLELGDSALYFCASSPRDMAGYTFGSGTRLTVV.

The V call is TRBV7-3, the J call TRBJ2-3; 13 positions agree with TRBD2. J lost 1 base, V lost 4 bases, and 5 bases had no gene match. The germline V gene encodes CDR1 SGHTA and CDR2 FQGTGA. The length of the CDR3 is 17 residues. DNA for the CDR3: TGTGCCAGCAGCTACGGACTAGCGGGAGTTGGCACAGATACGCAGTATTTT. Protein sequence: CASSYGLAGVGTDTQYF.

This chain connects TRBV7-9 to TRBJ2-2; D possibly corresponds to TRBD1 (6 bases). CDR3 length: 13 amino acids. CDR1 SEHNR and CDR2 FQNEAQ come from the germline V gene (reference sequence). V lost 5 bases and J lost 5, with 9 bases in between. This CDR3 is CASSPQGTGELFF. The CDR3 nucleotides read TGTGCCAGCAGCCCCCAGGGGACCGGGGAGCTGTTTTTT.

The chain has TRBV5-1 and TRBJ1-1; D perhaps matches TRBD1 (5 bases). The CDR3 length is 13 residues. The V gene's germline CDR1 is SGHRS and CDR2 YFSETQ. Trimming took 6 bases from V and 0 from J, leaving 9 bases between them. The CDR3 spells CASTWGMNTEAFF. CDR3 nucleotide sequence: TGCGCCAGCACCTGGGGCATGAACACTGAAGCTTTCTTT.

This chain links TRBV29-1 with TRBJ1-1, with D perhaps TRBD1 (5 bases). The CDR3 is 12 residues long. Trimming took off 3 bases at V and 8 bases at J, with 13 bases between the two ends. Germline lookup yields CDR1 SQVTM and CDR2 ANQGSEA. For the CDR3, the DNA is TGCAGCGTTGATGGGGCAGCTATCGAAGCTTTCTTT. Translated: CSVDGAAIEAFF. Supplemented by reference TRBV29-1 and TRBJ1-1, the full variable domain reads SAVISQKPSRDICQRGTSLTIQCQVDSQVTMMFWYRQQPGQSLTLIATANQGSEATYESGFVIDKFPISRPNLTFSTLTVSNMSPEDSSIYLCSVDGAAIEAFFGQGTRLTVV.

The V and J genes are TRBV6-4 and TRBJ1-2; D is possibly TRBD1 (5 bases). The CDR3 has 13 amino acids. CDR1 MRHNA and CDR2 SNTAGT come from the germline V gene. V gave up 8 bases and J gave up 3 bases, with 13 bases separating them. The CDR3 loop is CASPGARDYGYTF. DNA of the CDR3: TGTGCCAGCCCTGGGGCAAGGGACTATGGCTACACCTTC.

The table lists this clone with a few counts. The chain combines TRBV5-4 with TRBJ1-2; D may be TRBD1 (6 bases). The CDR3 is 17 amino acids. V was cut by 0 bases and J by 3 bases, with 18 bases left in between. Looked up from germline, CDR1 is SGHNT and CDR2 is YYREEE (reference sequence). The CDR3 DNA reads TGTGCCAGCAGCTTGGGGTTTTCGACAGGAACCTACTATGGCTACACCTTC. It codes for CASSLGFSTGTYYGYTF.

This clone has just a few counts. The chain has TRBV5-1 and TRBJ1-2; 8 nucleotides agree with TRBD1. There are 15 residues in the CDR3. Germline V gene sequence: CDR1 SGHRS, CDR2 YFSETQ. The V and J ends lost 0 bases and 8 bases, in that order; junction bases with no gene match: 9. The CDR3 loop reads CASSLDATGADGYTF. CDR3 nucleotide sequence: TGCGCCAGCAGCTTGGATGCGACAGGGGCAGACGGCTACACCTTC. The variable domain in full, with the rest retrieved from reference TRBV5-1 and TRBJ1-2, is KAGVTQTPRYLIKTRGQQVTLSCSPISGHRSVSWYQQTPGQGLQFLFEYFSETQRNKGNFPGRFSGRQFSNSRSEMNVSTLELGDSALYLCASSLDATGADGYTFGSGTRLTVV.

There are a few counts of this clone. V usage is TRBV20-1 and J usage is TRBJ2-1; D not resolved. V was trimmed by 5 bases and J by 9 bases, leaving 11 bases between them. CDR1 and CDR2 from the germline V gene are DFQATT and SNEGSKA (reference sequence). The CDR3 has 11 amino acids. Here the CDR3 DNA reads TGCAGTGCTCCCCGCGCCGGTGAGCAGTTCTTC. Translation gives CSAPRAGEQFF.

This clone has just a few counts. The chain joins TRBV7-8 to TRBJ1-4; 7 bases agree with TRBD1. This CDR3 contains 14 residues. Losses at the gene ends were 5 bases for V and 5 bases for J; bases not matched to a gene: 5. The germline gives CDR1 SGHVS, CDR2 FQNEAQ. The CDR3 is CASSARDRNEKLFF. The CDR3 coding sequence is TGTGCCAGCAGCGCCCGGGACAGAAATGAAAAACTGTTTTTT.

This clone was recorded a few times. The V call is TRBV28, the J call TRBJ2-5; D call uncertain. CDR3 length: 12 amino acids. V was clipped by 2 bases and J by 2 bases, with 3 bases between them. Germline V gene sequence: CDR1 MDHEN, CDR2 SYDVKM. The CDR3 sequence is CASSLPQETQYF. The CDR3 DNA follows: TGTGCCAGCAGTTTACCGCAAGAGACCCAGTACTTC.

In this sample, this clone turned up a few times. This rearrangement joins TRBV4-2 to TRBJ2-1, with 15 bases matching TRBD2. CDR1 and CDR2 from the germline V gene are LGHNA and YNFKEQ. Unmatched junction bases numbered 8, after V lost 6 bases and J lost 8 bases. The CDR3 is 16 amino acids. CDR3 sequence: CASRPGLAGGGDEQFF. The CDR3 coding sequence is TGTGCCAGCAGGCCGGGACTAGCGGGAGGTGGGGATGAGCAGTTCTTC.